The subject of this entry is one T cell receptor beta chain. Its antigen is currently unknown. These data are taken from a study of cytomegalovirus exposure and HLA in healthy donors. Findings of the study overall: In an earlier analysis, most TCR beta V segments were productive about 87% or about 30% of the time.

The primer mix had 60 Vbeta and 13 Jbeta primers. TCRdb's table, derived via immunoSEQ multiplex PCR, lists solely in-frame clones and lacks some. Here the sample spans around 130,000 clones, roughly 80% being singletons. The germline CDR1 and CDR2 sequences are SGHDT and YYEEEE. The CDR3 totals 16 residues. V lost 3 bases, J lost 4 bases, and 10 bases stayed unmatched. Material: PBMCs. The receptor was isolated from a man under 40 in good health and CMV-seronegative. The V call is TRBV5-6, the J call TRBJ2-7; 10 bases are shared with TRBD2. The CDR3 coding sequence is TGTGCCAGCAGCTACCGAGGAGGACTAGCGGAGTACGAGCAGTACTTC. Its translation: CASSYRGGLAEYEQYF. The full variable domain, its missing parts supplied by reference TRBV5-6 and TRBJ2-7, is DAGVTQSPTHLIKTRGQQVTLRCSPKSGHDTVSWYQQALGQGPQFIFQYYEEEERQRGNFPDRFSGHQFPNYSSELNVNALLLGDSALYLCASSYRGGLAEYEQYFGPGTRLTVT.